What follows are 21 T cell receptor beta chains derived from one specimen sequenced in a study of beta chain features in type 1 diabetes. Expressed TCRB transcripts were sequenced after all isolated RNA was converted to cDNA. Assay: immunoSEQ multiplex PCR; the TCRdb copy retains only in-frame clones and omits some. The sample holds fewer than 65,000 clones; over 50% are singletons and the top ten take roughly 2.4%. Input material: Tregs from blood. The receptor set was obtained from a young woman in good health.

The chain couples TRBV5-4 to TRBJ1-1; 9 bases match TRBD1. The trim removed 4 bases at V and 2 bases at J, leaving 3 bases unmatched. Germline CDR1 is SGHNT and CDR2 is YYREEE (reference sequence). The CDR3 totals 14 residues. In nucleotides, the CDR3 is TGTGCCAGCAGCAGGGACAGGGAAAACACTGAAGCTTTCTTT. It specifies CASSRDRENTEAFF.

CDR3 loop: CASSISGPPYEQYF. The CDR3 DNA reads TGTGCCAGCAGTATATCAGGGCCCCCCTACGAGCAGTACTTC. V usage is TRBV28 and J usage is TRBJ2-7; a weak D match, TRBD1 (5 bases). V gave up 5 bases and J gave up 2 bases, with 13 bases separating them. This CDR3 comprises 14 residues. The germline gives CDR1 MDHEN, CDR2 SYDVKM.

J is TRBJ1-2 and V is TRBV5-6; TRBD1 matches 10 bases. CDR1 SGHDT and CDR2 YYEEEE come from the germline V gene. This CDR3 has 15 amino acids. The V and J ends lost 3 bases and 4 bases, in that order; junction bases with no gene match: 6. CDR3 protein: CASSSRDRGPYGYTF. CDR3 nucleotides: TGTGCCAGCAGCTCCCGGGACAGGGGACCCTATGGCTACACCTTC.

This clone was found a few times. The V call is TRBV6-5, the J call TRBJ2-7; D may be TRBD2 (5 bases). V was cut by 4 bases and J by 1 base, with 5 bases left in between. The CDR3 has 12 amino acids. CDR1 MNHEY and CDR2 SVGAGI come from the germline V gene. The CDR3 sequence: CASSSGSYEQYF. The CDR3 DNA reads as TGTGCCAGCAGTTCGGGATCCTACGAGCAGTACTTC.

This rearrangement joins TRBV5-1 to TRBJ2-1, with D perhaps TRBD1 (6 bases). The CDR3 has 17 residues. V gave up 1 base and J gave up 0 bases, with 14 bases separating them. Germline V lookup: CDR1 SGHRS, CDR2 YFSETQ. The CDR3 loop is CASSLRGGTPSYNEQFF. CDR3 bases: TGCGCCAGCAGCTTGAGGGGTGGGACACCCTCCTACAATGAGCAGTTCTTC. The complete variable domain, with remaining parts taken from reference TRBV5-1 and TRBJ2-1, reads KAGVTQTPRYLIKTRGQQVTLSCSPISGHRSVSWYQQTPGQGLQFLFEYFSETQRNKGNFPGRFSGRQFSNSRSEMNVSTLELGDSALYLCASSLRGGTPSYNEQFFGPGTRLTVL.

The V and J genes are TRBV19 and TRBJ2-1, with 8 bases aligning to TRBD2. The CDR3 has 16 residues. CDR1 and CDR2 (germline): LNHDA, SQIVND (reference sequence). The V and J ends lost 3 bases and 0 bases, in that order; junction bases with no gene match: 4. In DNA form, the CDR3 reads TGTGCCAGTAGTATTGGGAGCGGGAGCTCCTACAATGAGCAGTTCTTC. As protein: CASSIGSGSSYNEQFF. The full variable domain, completed using reference TRBV19 and TRBJ2-1, is DGGITQSPKYLFRKEGQNVTLSCEQNLNHDAMYWYRQDPGQGLRLIYYSQIVNDFQKGDIAEGYSVSREKKESFPLTVTSAQKNPTAFYLCASSIGSGSSYNEQFFGPGTRLTVL.

V usage is TRBV5-1 and J usage is TRBJ1-6, with D uncertain. The ends were cut back, 1 base at V and 7 bases at J, with 9 bases in the middle. The CDR3 runs to 14 residues. CDR1 is SGHRS and CDR2 is YFSETQ in the germline V gene. The CDR3 DNA is TGCGCCAGCAGCTTGCAAACAGAGAATTCACCCCTCCACTTT. Its protein product is CASSLQTENSPLHF.

The chain recombines TRBV25-1 with TRBJ2-7, with 10 positions matching TRBD1. V was pared by 6 bases and J by 1 base, with 3 bases of the junction left unmatched. CDR3 length: 14 amino acids. Germline V gene lookup returns CDR1 MGHDK and CDR2 SYGVNS. DNA of the CDR3: TGTGCCAGCAGGGGGGACAGGGGTTCCTACGAGCAGTACTTC. Protein sequence: CASRGDRGSYEQYF.

This chain joins TRBV5-5 and TRBJ2-3; D may be TRBD2 (6 bases). Germline CDR1 SGHKS, CDR2 YYEKEE (reference sequence). CDR3 length equals 13 residues. The V and J ends lost 3 bases and 11 bases respectively, with 16 bases between them. Here the CDR3 reads CASSWVLREEQYF. The CDR3 DNA follows: TGTGCCAGCAGCTGGGTACTTAGGGAGGAGCAGTATTTT. The full variable domain, rest sourced from reference TRBV5-5 and TRBJ2-3, is DAGVTQSPTHLIKTRGQQVTLRCSPISGHKSVSWYQQVLGQGPQFIFQYYEKEERGRGNFPDRFSARQFPNYSSELNVNALLLGDSALYLCASSWVLREEQYFGPGTRLTVL.

The J gene is TRBJ2-2, the V gene TRBV11-2; D unclear. This CDR3 spans 12 amino acids. The V and J ends lost 1 base and 8 bases respectively, with 5 bases between them. Germline V CDR1 and CDR2: SGHAT, FQNNGV. CDR3 sequence (DNA): TGTGCCAGCAGCTTAGGGGCAGGGGAGCTGTTTTTT. Translated, it gives CASSLGAGELFF.

The V call is TRBV10-3, the J call TRBJ2-1, with 7 bases matching TRBD1. Germline V gene data show CDR1 as ENHRY and CDR2 as SYGVKD. The CDR3 has 12 amino acids. V lost 7 bases and J lost 5; bases outside the gene matches: 2. DNA for the CDR3: TGTGCCATCAAGGACAGGAACAATGAGCAGTTCTTC. As protein: CAIKDRNNEQFF.

The rearrangement joins TRBV11-3 to TRBJ1-1; no clear D. Trimming removed 5 bases at V and 8 bases at J, with 12 bases between. The CDR3 is made up of 12 amino acids. Germline loops: CDR1 SGHNT, CDR2 YENEEA. CDR3 coding DNA: TGTGCCAGCAGCCCGGAGGACGGGGAAGCTTTCTTT. Protein: CASSPEDGEAFF.

V and J are TRBV6-5 and TRBJ2-3; D is perhaps TRBD2 (5 bases). The CDR3 is made up of 14 amino acids. V was pared by 5 bases and J by 2 bases, with 11 bases between. The germline gives CDR1 MNHEY, CDR2 SVGAGI. CDR3 protein: CASSPGGFTDTQYF. The DNA of the CDR3 is TGTGCCAGCAGTCCTGGCGGGTTCACAGATACGCAGTATTTT.

In its sample, this clone was seen a few times. The rearrangement links TRBV7-2 to TRBJ1-2; TRBD1 aligns across 9 bases. In germline, CDR1 is SGHTA, CDR2 FQGNSA. V gave up 5 bases and J gave up 8 bases; unmatched junction bases: 9. CDR3 size: 14 residues. CDR3 sequence: CASSPTWTGEGYTF. The CDR3 DNA is TGTGCCAGCAGCCCCACCTGGACAGGGGAAGGCTACACCTTC.

This clone has just a few counts. This chain links TRBV7-9 with TRBJ2-5; a weak D match, TRBD2 (6 bases). This CDR3 has 16 amino acids. V lost 4 bases to trimming and J lost 5 bases, with 20 bases between them. Germline V gene lookup returns CDR1 SEHNR and CDR2 FQNEAQ (reference sequence). CDR3 in amino acids: CASSSRENVPWETQYF. CDR3 nucleotides: TGTGCCAGCAGCTCCCGGGAGAATGTTCCTTGGGAGACCCAGTACTTC.

A single count supports this clone. The J gene is TRBJ2-3, the V gene TRBV4-1, with a possible D match to TRBD2 (5 bases). There are 16 residues in the CDR3. Trimming shortened V by 1 base and J by 3 bases, and 14 bases separated the two germline ends. Germline lookup yields CDR1 MGHRA and CDR2 YSYEKL. As DNA, the CDR3 is TGCGCCAGCAGCCAAGGCAAGTCGGGAACAACAGATACGCAGTATTTT. It codes for CASSQGKSGTTDTQYF.

This chain links TRBV18 with TRBJ1-2, with D uncertain. Germline V gives CDR1 KGHSH, CDR2 LQKENI. This CDR3 has 18 amino acids. The germline V and J ends were trimmed by 3 bases and 6 bases, with 26 bases remaining between them. The CDR3 protein is CASSPRVGAASQMDGYTF. CDR3 nucleotides: TGTGCCAGCTCACCCCGGGTAGGCGCAGCGAGCCAGATGGATGGCTACACCTTC.

The gene calls are TRBV10-3 and TRBJ2-5; D ambiguous. V was trimmed by 0 bases and J by 5 bases, leaving 7 bases between them. Germline V lookup: CDR1 ENHRY, CDR2 SYGVKD. The length of the CDR3 is 13 residues. The chain's CDR3 is CAISESRSETQYF. CDR3 DNA: TGTGCCATCAGTGAGTCGCGGTCGGAGACCCAGTACTTC.

V is TRBV7-2 and J is TRBJ2-1; 7 bases fit TRBD1. J was trimmed by 9 bases and V by 8 bases; bases with no gene match: 10. The V gene's germline CDR1 is SGHTA and CDR2 FQGNSA. This CDR3 has 13 amino acids. The CDR3 loop is CASSRHRGAEQFF. The CDR3 DNA is TGTGCCAGCTCGCGACACAGGGGTGCTGAGCAGTTCTTC.

The chain uses TRBV5-1 and TRBJ2-7, with TRBD2 identical over 8 bases. The CDR3 sequence is 14 residues long. In germline, CDR1 is SGHRS, CDR2 YFSETQ. J gave up 3 bases and V 2 bases, and 4 bases lay outside the gene matches. CDR3 loop: CASSFGLAGYEQYF. As DNA, the CDR3 is TGCGCCAGCAGCTTCGGGCTAGCGGGCTACGAGCAGTACTTC.

This chain joins TRBV19 and TRBJ1-6; no clear D gene. The CDR3 has 14 residues. With 5 bases removed from V and 8 bases from J, the gap between germline ends came to 13 bases. Per the germline V gene, CDR1 is LNHDA and CDR2 is SQIVND (reference sequence). CDR3 coding DNA: TGTGCCAGTAGTTCAGACGGGGATGATTCACCCCTCCACTTT. Amino acids: CASSSDGDDSPLHF.